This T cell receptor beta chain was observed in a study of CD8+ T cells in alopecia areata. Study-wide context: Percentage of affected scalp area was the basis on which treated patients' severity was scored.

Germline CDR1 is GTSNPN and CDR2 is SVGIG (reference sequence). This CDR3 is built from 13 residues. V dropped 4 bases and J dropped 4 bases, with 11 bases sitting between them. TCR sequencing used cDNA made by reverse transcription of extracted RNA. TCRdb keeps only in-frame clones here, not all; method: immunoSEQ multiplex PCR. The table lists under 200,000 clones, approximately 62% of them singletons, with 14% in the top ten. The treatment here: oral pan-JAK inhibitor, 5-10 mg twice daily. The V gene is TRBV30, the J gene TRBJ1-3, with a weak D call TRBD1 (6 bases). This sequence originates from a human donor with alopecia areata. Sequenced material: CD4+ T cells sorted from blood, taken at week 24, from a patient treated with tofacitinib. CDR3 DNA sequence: TGTGCCTGGAACAGGGCTGGAGGAAACACCATATATTTT. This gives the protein CAWNRAGGNTIYF.